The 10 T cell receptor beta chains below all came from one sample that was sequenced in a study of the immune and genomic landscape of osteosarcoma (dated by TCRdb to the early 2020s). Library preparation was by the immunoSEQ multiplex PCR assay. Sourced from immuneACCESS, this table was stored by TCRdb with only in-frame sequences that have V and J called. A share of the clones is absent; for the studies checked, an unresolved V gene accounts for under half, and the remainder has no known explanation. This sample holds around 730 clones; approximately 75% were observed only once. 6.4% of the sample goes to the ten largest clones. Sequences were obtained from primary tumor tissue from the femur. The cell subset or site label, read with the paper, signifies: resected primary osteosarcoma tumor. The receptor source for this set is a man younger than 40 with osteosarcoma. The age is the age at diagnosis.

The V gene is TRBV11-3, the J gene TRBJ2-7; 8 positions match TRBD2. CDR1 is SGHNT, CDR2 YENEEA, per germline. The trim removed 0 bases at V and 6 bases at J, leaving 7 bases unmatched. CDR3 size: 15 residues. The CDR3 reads CASSLEVGLVSEQYF. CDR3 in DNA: TGTGCCAGCAGCTTAGAGGTGGGACTAGTATCCGAGCAGTACTTC. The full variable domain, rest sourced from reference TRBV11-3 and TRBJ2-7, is EAGVVQSPRYKIIEKKQPVAFWCNPISGHNTLYWYLQNLGQGPELLIRYENEEAVDDSQLPKDRFSAERLKGVDSTLKIQPAELGDSAVYLCASSLEVGLVSEQYFGPGTRLTVT.

CDR3 nucleotide sequence: TGTGCCAGTAGCCAGGGACTAGCGGGGGCCACGGATACGCAGTATTTT. It codes for CASSQGLAGATDTQYF. This chain links TRBV19 with TRBJ2-3; 14 bases are shared with TRBD2. CDR3 length equals 16 residues. Germline V gene sequence: CDR1 LNHDA, CDR2 SQIVND (reference sequence). Trimming took 6 bases from V and 6 from J; bases not matched to a gene: 8.

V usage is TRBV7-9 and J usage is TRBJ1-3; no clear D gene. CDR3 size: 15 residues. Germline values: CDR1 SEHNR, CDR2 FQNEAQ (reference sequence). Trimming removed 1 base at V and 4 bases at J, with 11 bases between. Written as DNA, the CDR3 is TGTGCCAGCAGCTTAGGGGGTTTCCCCGGAAACACCATATATTTT. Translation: CASSLGGFPGNTIYF.

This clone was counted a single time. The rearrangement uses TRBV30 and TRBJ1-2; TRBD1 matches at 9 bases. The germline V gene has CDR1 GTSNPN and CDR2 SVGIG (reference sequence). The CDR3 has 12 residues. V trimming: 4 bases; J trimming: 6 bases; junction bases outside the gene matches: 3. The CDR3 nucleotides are TGTGCCTGGACCTGGGACAGGGATGGCTACACCTTC. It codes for CAWTWDRDGYTF.

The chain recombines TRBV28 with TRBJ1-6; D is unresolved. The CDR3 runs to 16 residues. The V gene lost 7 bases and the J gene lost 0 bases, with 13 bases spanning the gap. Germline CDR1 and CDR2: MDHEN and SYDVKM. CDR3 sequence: CASTSPQSSYNSPLHF. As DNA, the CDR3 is TGTGCCAGCACCAGCCCCCAGAGCTCCTATAATTCACCCCTCCACTTT.

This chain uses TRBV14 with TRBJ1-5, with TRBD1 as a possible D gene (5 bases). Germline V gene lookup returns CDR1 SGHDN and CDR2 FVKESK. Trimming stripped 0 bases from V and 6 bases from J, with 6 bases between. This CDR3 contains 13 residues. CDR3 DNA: TGTGCCAGCAGCCAAGATAGGGGTCAGCCCCAGCATTTT. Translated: CASSQDRGQPQHF.

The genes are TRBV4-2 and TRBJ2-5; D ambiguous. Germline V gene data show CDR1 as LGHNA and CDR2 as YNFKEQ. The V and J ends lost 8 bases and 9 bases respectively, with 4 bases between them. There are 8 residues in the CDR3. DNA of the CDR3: TGTGCCAGCGCGGCCCAGTACTTC. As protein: CASAAQYF.

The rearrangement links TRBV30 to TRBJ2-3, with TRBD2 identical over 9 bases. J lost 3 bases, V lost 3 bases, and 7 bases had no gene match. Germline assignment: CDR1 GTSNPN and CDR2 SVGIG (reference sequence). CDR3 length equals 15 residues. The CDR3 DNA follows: TGTGCCTGGAGGCCAGCGGGGGGTGAAACAGATACGCAGTATTTT. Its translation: CAWRPAGGETDTQYF. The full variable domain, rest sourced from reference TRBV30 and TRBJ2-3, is SQTIHQWPATLVQPVGSPLSLECTVEGTSNPNLYWYRQAAGRGLQLLFYSVGIGQISSEVPQNLSASRPQDRQFILSSKKLLLSDSGFYLCAWRPAGGETDTQYFGPGTRLTVL.

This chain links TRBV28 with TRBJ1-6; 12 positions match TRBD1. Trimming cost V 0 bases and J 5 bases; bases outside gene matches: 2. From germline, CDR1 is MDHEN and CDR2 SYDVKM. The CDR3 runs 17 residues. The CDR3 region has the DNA TGTGCCAGCAGTTTATGGGGACAGGGGGCGAATAATTCACCCCTCCACTTT. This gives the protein CASSLWGQGANNSPLHF. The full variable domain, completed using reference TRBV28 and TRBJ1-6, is DVKVTQSSRYLVKRTGEKVFLECVQDMDHENMFWYRQDPGLGLRLIYFSYDVKMKEKGDIPEGYSVSREKKERFSLILESASTNQTSMYLCASSLWGQGANNSPLHFGNGTRLTVT.

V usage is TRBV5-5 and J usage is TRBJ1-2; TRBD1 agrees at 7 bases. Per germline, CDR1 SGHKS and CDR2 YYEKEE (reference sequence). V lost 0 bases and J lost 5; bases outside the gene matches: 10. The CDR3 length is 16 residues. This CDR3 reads CASSLVAQGVSYGYTF. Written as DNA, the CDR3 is TGTGCCAGCAGCTTGGTGGCGCAGGGGGTGAGTTATGGCTACACCTTC.